A selection of T cell receptor beta chains follows, all from one sample in a study of cytomegalovirus exposure and HLA in healthy donors. Method: immunoSEQ multiplex PCR; TCRdb's copy keeps in-frame clones and lacks some. The sample records 100,000 to 150,000 clones, roughly 90% being singletons. The material sequenced was PBMCs. These receptors came from a woman between 18 and 29 years old in good health and CMV-seronegative. Both conserved end residues are part of each CDR3. D genes are given only for firm matches. Expanded clones are given a class, and other clones once, few, many or no size at all.

d_gene	v_gene	j_gene	abundance	CDR3nt	CDR3aa
-	TRBV5-1	TRBJ1-1	-	TGCGCCAGCAGCTCGACAGTTCAACTGGGCACTGAAGCTTTCTTT	CASSSTVQLGTEAFF
-	TRBV18	TRBJ2-3	-	TGTGCCAGCTCACCAGGGGCAGGGTCTTTTGATACGCAGTATTTT	CASSPGAGSFDTQYF
-	TRBV27	TRBJ2-7	-	TGTGCCAGCAGTTTCATGTCAGGATTAACCTACGAGCAGTACTTC	CASSFMSGLTYEQYF
-	TRBV6-1	TRBJ2-7	-	TGTGCCAGCTTCTATGGCTACGAGCAGTACTTC	CASFYGYEQYF
-	TRBV18	TRBJ2-3	once	TGTGCCAGCTCACCCCCCCGAGGCACAGATACGCAGTATTTT	CASSPPRGTDTQYF
TRBD2	TRBV5-1	TRBJ2-7	-	TGCGCCAGCAGCTTGGCCGGCGGGAGCTACGAGCAGTACTTC	CASSLAGGSYEQYF
-	TRBV12-5	TRBJ1-1	few	TGTGCTAGTGGTTTGAACAGTTACACTGAAGCTTTCTTT	CASGLNSYTEAFF
-	TRBV4-1	TRBJ1-5	-	TGCGCCAGCAGCCAAGATCCGGGAGGGGATCAGCCCCAGCATTTT	CASSQDPGGDQPQHF
-	TRBV7-6	TRBJ1-1	-	TGTGCCAGCAGCTTAGCGGGGGGTCCGACTGAAGCTTTCTTT	CASSLAGGPTEAFF
-	TRBV21-1	TRBJ1-5	-	TGTGCCAGCAGCATCCCACGGGACAGTAGCAATCAGCCCCAGCATTTT	CASSIPRDSSNQPQHF
TRBD1	TRBV7-9	TRBJ2-7	few	TGTGCCAGCAGCTTAAACGAGGGGGCATACGAGCAGTACTTC	CASSLNEGAYEQYF
-	TRBV11-3	TRBJ2-7	-	TGTGCCAGCAGCTTACTCGGTTTGGGAGGTCGGTACGAGCAGTACTTC	CASSLLGLGGRYEQYF
-	TRBV21-1	TRBJ1-5	few	TGTGCCAGCAGCCGACACAGGGGAGATCGGGGTCGACAGCCCCAGCATTTT	CASSRHRGDRGRQPQHF
-	TRBV27	TRBJ1-2	-	TGTGCCAGCAGTCCCAGGGCGACTAACTATGGCTACACCTTC	CASSPRATNYGYTF
-	TRBV9	TRBJ1-2	-	TGTGCCAGCAGTTCCTTTTATGGCTACACCTTC	CASSSFYGYTF
-	TRBV2	TRBJ1-4	-	TGTGCCGGCAACAGGGAAGCAACTAATGAAAAACTGTTTTTT	CAGNREATNEKLFF
-	TRBV7-2	TRBJ2-1	-	TGTGCCAGCAGCTTCACAGGTGCAAATGAGCAGTTCTTC	CASSFTGANEQFF
TRBD2	TRBV30	TRBJ2-1	-	TGTGCCTGGGGGGGACTAGCGGGAGGGCACAATGAGCAGTTCTTC	CAWGGLAGGHNEQFF
TRBD1	TRBV9	TRBJ2-7	few	TGTGCCAGCAGCGGACGACAGGGTTCCCACGAGCAGTACTTC	CASSGRQGSHEQYF
TRBD2	TRBV15	TRBJ2-7	-	TGTGCCACCAGAGGGTCGGGGGGCGAGCAGTACTTC	CATRGSGGEQYF
TRBD1	TRBV5-8	TRBJ1-1	-	TGTGCCAGCAGCTTGGTAAGACGAGGACAGGGGACATCAGAAGCTTTCTTT	CASSLVRRGQGTSEAFF
-	TRBV30	TRBJ2-7	-	TGTGCCTGGAGCTGGGGTCAGGGGTTTTACTTC	CAWSWGQGFYF
-	TRBV19	TRBJ1-5	-	TGTGCCAGTAGTATATTCGGGGGAGGCAATCAGCCCCAGCATTTT	CASSIFGGGNQPQHF
-	TRBV6-1	TRBJ1-2	-	TGTGCCAGCAGTGACCGCGGGTTATATGGCTACACCTTC	CASSDRGLYGYTF
TRBD2	TRBV28	TRBJ2-7	-	TGTGCCAGCAGTTTCGGACTAAGACTAGCGGGAGCCCTCTCCTACGAGCAGTACTTC	CASSFGLRLAGALSYEQYF
TRBD2	TRBV7-9	TRBJ2-7	-	TGTGCCAGCAGCTTAGGCGGACTAGCGGGAGCCTACGAGCAGTACTTC	CASSLGGLAGAYEQYF
-	TRBV7-8	TRBJ2-7	once	TGTGCCAGCAGCTTAGGACACACCTACGAGCAGTACTTC	CASSLGHTYEQYF
TRBD1	TRBV5-6	TRBJ2-7	-	TGTGCCAGCAGCTATGGACAGGATACCTACGAGCAGTACTTC	CASSYGQDTYEQYF
-	TRBV4-1	TRBJ2-3	-	TGCGCCAGCAGCCCACCTATGCTATTTCTAGCAACAGATACGCAGTATTTT	CASSPPMLFLATDTQYF
-	TRBV30	TRBJ2-3	-	TGTGCCTGGGGGGGGGCGGTTCCAGATACGCAGTATTTT	CAWGGAVPDTQYF
TRBD2	TRBV6-1	TRBJ2-7	-	TGTGCCAGCAGTGAAGGGTTAGCGGGAGGAGACGAGCAGTACTTC	CASSEGLAGGDEQYF
-	TRBV10-1	TRBJ2-7	-	TGCGCCAGCAGTAGCCAGGGGATAGCGGAGCAGTACTTC	CASSSQGIAEQYF